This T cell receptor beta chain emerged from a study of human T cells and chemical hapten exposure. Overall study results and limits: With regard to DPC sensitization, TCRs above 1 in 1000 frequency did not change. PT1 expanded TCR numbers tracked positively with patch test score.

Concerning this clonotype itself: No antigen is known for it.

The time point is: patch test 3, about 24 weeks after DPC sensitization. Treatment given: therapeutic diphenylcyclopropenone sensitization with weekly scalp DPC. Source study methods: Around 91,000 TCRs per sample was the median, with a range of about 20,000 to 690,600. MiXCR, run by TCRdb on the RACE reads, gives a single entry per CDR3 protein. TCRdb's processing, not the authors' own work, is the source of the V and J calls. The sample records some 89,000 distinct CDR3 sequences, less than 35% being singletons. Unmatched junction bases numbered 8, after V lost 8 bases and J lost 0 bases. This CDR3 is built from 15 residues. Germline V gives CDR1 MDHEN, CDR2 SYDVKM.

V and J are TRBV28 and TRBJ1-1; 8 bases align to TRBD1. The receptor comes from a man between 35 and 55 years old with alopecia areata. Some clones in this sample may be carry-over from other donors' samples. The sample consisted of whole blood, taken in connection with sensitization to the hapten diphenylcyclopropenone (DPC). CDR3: CASPPGTGVNTEAFF. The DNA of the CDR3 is TGTGCCAGCCCCCCCGGGACAGGCGTGAACACTGAAGCTTTCTTT.